A single sample gave rise to the 22 T cell receptor beta chains below, sequenced in a study of shared clonotypes between healthy human individuals. In the naive CD8 group, cells lacked CD45RO and were positively selected for CCR7, so terminally differentiated effector memory CD45RA+ cells were left out. The protocol was immunoSEQ multiplex PCR, while the TCRdb copy is restricted to in-frame clones and leaves out a portion. The top ten hold 0.11% of the sample, which has approximately 600,000 clones, roughly 95% seen once. The sequencing sample was made of naive CD8+ T cells sorted from blood. The receptors were sampled from a woman aged 30 to 39 in good health.

The chain joins TRBV28 to TRBJ2-5; possibly TRBD1 for D (5 bases). This CDR3 is built from 15 residues. From germline, CDR1 is MDHEN and CDR2 SYDVKM. With 3 bases removed from V and 2 bases from J, the gap between germline ends came to 13 bases. The CDR3: CASSLLAGNQETQYF. The CDR3 DNA sequence: TGTGCCAGCAGTTTGCTGGCAGGGAATCAAGAGACCCAGTACTTC.

This chain uses TRBV2 with TRBJ2-7; 11 nucleotides line up with TRBD2. The CDR3 extends over 14 amino acids. Germline V gene lookup returns CDR1 SNHLY and CDR2 FYNNEI. J lost 12 bases, V lost 7 bases, and 14 bases had no gene match. CDR3 sequence reads: CASTKGLADLYGYF. CDR3 sequence (DNA): TGTGCCAGCACCAAGGGACTAGCGGACCTCTATGGGTACTTC.

This chain links TRBV6-5 with TRBJ2-3; no definite D call. The CDR3 is made up of 11 amino acids. V was shortened by 6 bases and J by 4 bases, with 5 bases between the two germline ends. Germline V CDR1 and CDR2: MNHEY, SVGAGI. Here the CDR3 reads CASRLADTQYF. In nucleotides, the CDR3 is TGTGCCAGCAGGTTAGCAGATACGCAGTATTTT.

On this clone itself: Additional DNA sequences in this sample encode the identical CDR3. The chain has TRBV28 and TRBJ2-7; TRBD2 agrees at 11 bases. CDR1 is MDHEN, CDR2 SYDVKM, per germline. The CDR3 is 15 amino acids. V lost 2 bases, J lost 0 bases, and 0 bases stayed unmatched. The CDR3 region is CASSLTSGSSYEQYF. CDR3 nucleotides: TGTGCCAGCAGTTTAACTAGCGGGAGCTCCTACGAGCAGTACTTC.

V usage is TRBV5-1 and J usage is TRBJ2-7; D unresolved. The CDR3 spans 13 residues. Germline CDR1 SGHRS, CDR2 YFSETQ. V was cut by 2 bases and J by 7 bases, with 13 bases left in between. The CDR3 region is CASSFGPLGEQYF. CDR3 DNA: TGCGCCAGCAGCTTCGGTCCCCTAGGGGAGCAGTACTTC.

The rearrangement links TRBV7-9 to TRBJ1-2; TRBD1 matches at 8 bases. The CDR3 totals 18 residues. Trimming removed 5 bases from V and 6 bases from J; junction bases left unmatched: 20. Germline CDR1 SEHNR, CDR2 FQNEAQ (reference sequence). The CDR3: CASSLGTPGYVGQDGYTF. CDR3 sequence (DNA): TGTGCCAGCAGCCTTGGGACGCCGGGTTACGTGGGACAGGATGGCTACACCTTC.

The V and J genes are TRBV29-1 and TRBJ2-7; D may be TRBD2 (5 bases). This CDR3 contains 15 residues. The germline CDR1 and CDR2 sequences are SQVTM and ANQGSEA. Trimming stripped 2 bases from V and 3 bases from J, with 17 bases between. In nucleotides, the CDR3 is TGCAGCGTTGAAACTCTACTCGCGGGTGTCTACGAGCAGTACTTC. Protein sequence: CSVETLLAGVYEQYF.

The rearrangement joins TRBV21-1 to TRBJ1-1. TRBV21-1 is shown as a pseudogene. The CDR3 has 13 amino acids. The CDR3 sequence: CASSTRRGPGAFF. As DNA, the CDR3 is TGTGCCAGCAGCACTCGACGCGGGCCGGGTGCTTTCTTT.

The CDR3 DNA follows: TGTGCCAGCAGCCCCTGGGGGGGCCAGTCACCCCTCCACTTT. This sequence encodes CASSPWGGQSPLHF. The chain combines TRBV28 with TRBJ1-6, with a possible D match to TRBD1 (6 bases). Germline values: CDR1 MDHEN, CDR2 SYDVKM. The CDR3 runs to 14 residues. V lost 6 bases and J lost 10, with 16 bases in between.

J is TRBJ2-7 and V is TRBV5-1; D is unresolved. Germline lookup yields CDR1 SGHRS and CDR2 YFSETQ. The V gene lost 0 bases and the J gene lost 3 bases, with 13 bases spanning the gap. The CDR3 is 15 amino acids. Here the CDR3 reads CASSLVVSADYEQYF. The CDR3 region has the DNA TGCGCCAGCAGCTTGGTAGTATCGGCAGACTACGAGCAGTACTTC.

This chain joins TRBV5-6 and TRBJ2-7; TRBD2 aligns across 9 bases. Trimming at V came to 4 bases and at J to 3 bases, leaving 11 bases not matched to a gene. Per germline, CDR1 SGHDT and CDR2 YYEEEE. The CDR3 is 16 amino acids. The CDR3 bases are TGTGCCAGCAGCACCTCCGGGACTAGCTACCGCTACGAGCAGTACTTC. Encoded protein: CASSTSGTSYRYEQYF.

The chain recombines TRBV28 with TRBJ1-5, with a weak D call TRBD1 (6 bases). Trimming took 7 bases from V and 5 from J, leaving 18 bases between them. This CDR3 contains 15 residues. Germline V CDR1 and CDR2: MDHEN, SYDVKM. CDR3 coding DNA: TGTGCCAGCACCCCGACAGGTAGGCGTCATCAGCCCCAGCATTTT. This codes for CASTPTGRRHQPQHF.

This sequence joins TRBV5-4 and TRBJ1-4; D is unclear. Trimming pared 4 bases from V and 7 bases from J, leaving 14 bases between. This CDR3 is built from 14 residues. Germline values: CDR1 SGHNT, CDR2 YYREEE (reference sequence). CDR3 coding DNA: TGTGCCAGCAGCACGACCCTGGAGGTTGAAAAACTGTTTTTT. The encoded protein is CASSTTLEVEKLFF. The variable domain in full, completed from reference TRBV5-4 and TRBJ1-4, reads ETGVTQSPTHLIKTRGQQVTLRCSSQSGHNTVSWYQQALGQGPQFIFQYYREEENGRGNFPPRFSGLQFPNYSSELNVNALELDDSALYLCASSTTLEVEKLFFGSGTQLSVL.

The CDR3 coding sequence is TGTGCCAGCAGGCCCGCGGGGTGGGAGCAGTTCTTC. This translates into CASRPAGWEQFF. The V and J genes are TRBV28 and TRBJ2-1; perhaps TRBD2 as D (6 bases). The CDR3 covers 12 residues. V shed 6 bases and J shed 10 bases, with 13 bases lying between them. Germline CDR1 reads MDHEN; CDR2 reads SYDVKM.

The rearrangement uses TRBV19 and TRBJ2-1; 7 nucleotides align to TRBD1. The CDR3 covers 13 residues. The trim removed 9 bases at V and 4 bases at J, leaving 6 bases unmatched. Germline CDR1 LNHDA, CDR2 SQIVND (reference sequence). CDR3 loop: CASRQGKYNEQFF. The CDR3 nucleotides are TGTGCCAGCAGACAGGGAAAGTACAATGAGCAGTTCTTC.

CDR3 region: CASSGRKTSGETQYF. DNA for the CDR3: TGTGCCAGCAGTGGGCGGAAGACTAGCGGGGAGACCCAGTACTTC. The chain uses TRBV6-5 and TRBJ2-5; 10 positions agree with TRBD2. The CDR3 is 15 residues long. Germline V CDR1 and CDR2: MNHEY, SVGAGI. V dropped 5 bases and J dropped 5; count of bases not matched to a gene: 8.

The rearrangement links TRBV5-6 to TRBJ1-1; no firm D call. Germline V gene sequence: CDR1 SGHDT, CDR2 YYEEEE. Trimming shortened V by 1 base and J by 1 base, and 11 bases separated the two germline ends. This CDR3 comprises 15 residues. The CDR3 reads CASSLKVTTNTEAFF. For the CDR3, the DNA is TGTGCCAGCAGCTTGAAAGTCACAACGAACACTGAAGCTTTCTTT.

This sequence joins TRBV28 and TRBJ1-3, with D maybe TRBD1 (6 bases). The germline V gene has CDR1 MDHEN and CDR2 SYDVKM. This CDR3 contains 15 residues. Trimming stripped 3 bases from V and 3 bases from J, with 12 bases between. CDR3 nucleotide sequence: TGTGCCAGCAGTTTCCCGGGGGCGCTTGGAAACACCATATATTTT. It specifies CASSFPGALGNTIYF.

The chain is built from TRBV27 and TRBJ2-3; 9 bases match TRBD1. The CDR3 spans 12 residues. J lost 11 bases, V lost 6 bases, and 6 bases had no gene match. Looked up from germline, CDR1 is MNHEY and CDR2 is SMNVEV (reference sequence). The DNA for the CDR3 is TGTGCCAGCAGGGTTACAGGGGGCGAGCAGTATTTT. Translated: CASRVTGGEQYF.

This clone was counted once. The rearrangement joins TRBV28 to TRBJ2-2, with unresolved D. Germline CDR1 reads MDHEN; CDR2 reads SYDVKM. The ends were cut back, 3 bases at V and 9 bases at J, with 17 bases in the middle. The CDR3 is made up of 15 amino acids. The CDR3 loop reads CASSFDLVPPRELFF. DNA of the CDR3: TGTGCCAGCAGTTTTGATCTAGTGCCCCCCCGGGAGCTGTTTTTT.

Remarks on this clone: Other DNA sequences of this sample code for an identical CDR3. This rearrangement joins TRBV5-4 to TRBJ2-3, with a weak D call TRBD2 (5 bases). CDR3 size: 14 residues. Trimming took 4 bases from V and 1 from J, leaving 10 bases between them. From germline, CDR1 is SGHNT and CDR2 YYREEE (reference sequence). The CDR3 protein is CASSGLAGTDTQYF. In nucleotides, the CDR3 is TGTGCCAGCAGCGGGCTAGCTGGCACAGATACGCAGTATTTT.

This chain connects TRBV28 to TRBJ2-7; 7 positions match TRBD1. Germline V gene sequence: CDR1 MDHEN, CDR2 SYDVKM. V was pared by 2 bases and J by 12 bases, with 10 bases of the junction left unmatched. CDR3 size: 13 residues. CDR3 protein: CASSLTDDRVRYF. In DNA form, the CDR3 reads TGTGCCAGCAGTTTAACCGATGACAGGGTTCGGTACTTC.